This paragraph covers one TCR beta chain sequence. The data derive from a study of somatic mutations in cytotoxic T cells in rheumatoid arthritis. Whole-study context: Before any treatment began, about 30 ml EDTA peripheral blood was collected from patients right after diagnosis.

Assay: immunoSEQ multiplex PCR; the TCRdb copy retains only in-frame clones and omits some. The table lists 20,000 or so clones, roughly 77% of them singletons, with over 12% in the top ten. Germline V CDR1 and CDR2: SQVTM, ANQGSEA. The CDR3 covers 15 residues. The sequenced sample consisted of CD8+ T cells sorted from blood. V usage is TRBV29-1 and J usage is TRBJ2-5; 9 bases match TRBD1. The J call may be incorrect, as the DNA end agrees better with TRBJ2-7. This TCR derives from an adult with rheumatoid arthritis. This CDR3 is CSVEGQGTPFYEQYF. CDR3 in DNA: TGCAGCGTTGAGGGACAGGGAACCCCTTTCTACGAGCAGTACTTC.